The 13 T cell receptor delta chains below were found in one sample sequenced in a study of gamma-delta T cells after stem cell transplantation. TCRdb re-identified clones in the RT-PCR reads via CATT. The sample consists of about 3,400 delta-chain clones, 16% of them appearing once. The sample comprised gamma-delta T cells. The receptor set was obtained from a human donor. It is not recorded whose cells these are; they may come from a transplant donor.

Within the sample, this clone is medium-sized. The chain recombines TRDV2 with TRDJ1; 7 bases align to TRDD3. The CDR3 runs 14 residues. The germline V gene has CDR1 GEAIGNYY and CDR2 EKD. V gave up 3 bases and J gave up 5 bases; unmatched junction bases: 8. CDR3 amino acids: CACDVLGDRDKLIF. The CDR3 DNA reads TGTGCCTGTGACGTTTTGGGGGACCGTGATAAACTCATCTTT.

The V and J genes are TRDV2 and TRDJ1, with 12 bases fitting TRDD3. CDR3 length equals 15 residues. Germline V gene data show CDR1 as GEAIGNYY and CDR2 as EKD. J lost 4 bases, V lost 4 bases, and 6 bases had no gene match. The CDR3 DNA reads TGTGCCTGTGATCCACTGGGGGATACACGCGATAAACTCATCTTT. It translates to CACDPLGDTRDKLIF.

The genes are TRDV2 and TRDJ1; D is perhaps TRDD3 (5 bases). Germline assignment: CDR1 GEAIGNYY and CDR2 EKD. CDR3 length equals 18 residues. V lost 3 bases to trimming and J lost 2 bases, with 24 bases between them. CDR3: CACDPVGGATKGTDKLIF. Written as DNA, the CDR3 is TGTGCCTGTGACCCCGTTGGTGGGGCCACAAAGGGGACCGATAAACTCATCTTT.

The chain employs TRDV2 and TRDJ1; 7 bases line up with TRDD3. CDR1 and CDR2 (germline): GEAIGNYY, EKD. The CDR3 contains 15 residues. V shed 0 bases, J shed 1 base, and the junction held 4 bases outside the gene matches. The CDR3 sequence is CACDTVGISTDKLIF. The DNA for the CDR3 is TGTGCCTGTGACACCGTGGGGATAAGCACCGATAAACTCATCTTT.

The table lists this clone with a few counts. The chain is built from TRDV2 and TRDJ1; 11 nucleotides match TRDD3. This CDR3 contains 18 residues. CDR1 GEAIGNYY and CDR2 EKD come from the germline V gene. V shed 3 bases, J shed 7 bases, and the junction held 18 bases outside the gene matches. DNA for the CDR3: TGTGCCTGTGACCCACTTCAGGTACTGGGGGATAAGTTCCGTAAACTCATCTTT. Encoded protein: CACDPLQVLGDKFRKLIF.

In its sample, this clone is medium-sized. CDR3 sequence reads: CACDTLTSRGIATDKLIF. As DNA, the CDR3 is TGTGCCTGTGACACTCTTACTTCCCGGGGGATAGCGACCGATAAACTCATCTTT. The J gene is TRDJ1, the V gene TRDV2; 8 bases agree with TRDD3. V lost 1 base, J lost 2 bases, and 14 bases stayed unmatched. Germline CDR1 reads GEAIGNYY; CDR2 reads EKD. CDR3 length equals 18 residues.

The chain is built from TRDV2 and TRDJ1; 7 bases are a match to TRDD3. The CDR3 has 20 amino acids. V shed 3 bases and J 0 bases; nucleotides not matched to a gene: 21. The germline CDR1 and CDR2 sequences are GEAIGNYY and EKD. The chain's CDR3 is CACDPILLGTGAKYTDKLIF. For the CDR3, the DNA is TGTGCCTGTGACCCCATATTACTGGGGACTGGGGCCAAGTACACCGATAAACTCATCTTT.

Of note for this clone: Within the sample, other DNA sequences also encode this same CDR3. The rearrangement uses TRDV2 and TRDJ3; D ambiguous. Per the germline V gene, CDR1 is GEAIGNYY and CDR2 is EKD. Deletions cut 0 bases from V and 0 bases from J, with 11 bases between. CDR3 length: 18 amino acids. CDR3 DNA: TGTGCCTGTGACACCGGAGGGGTTTCCTCCTGGGACACCCGACAGATGTTTTTC. Protein sequence: CACDTGGVSSWDTRQMFF.

The V call is TRDV2, the J call TRDJ1, with 12 bases fitting TRDD3. This CDR3 comprises 20 residues. In germline, CDR1 is GEAIGNYY, CDR2 EKD. J was trimmed by 1 base and V by 4 bases; bases with no gene match: 18. For the CDR3, the DNA is TGTGCCTGTGAGGGTCTAGCTGGGGGATACGCGTTTTCTCCCACCGATAAACTCATCTTT. This codes for CACEGLAGGYAFSPTDKLIF.

This clone showed up just a few times. J is TRDJ1 and V is TRDV2; 9 bases are a match to TRDD3. There are 14 residues in the CDR3. Germline lookup yields CDR1 GEAIGNYY and CDR2 EKD. J was trimmed by 4 bases and V by 1 base; bases with no gene match: 3. This CDR3 reads CACDTLGDNDKLIF. CDR3 DNA sequence: TGTGCCTGTGACACATTGGGGGATAACGATAAACTCATCTTT.

A note on this clone: A much larger clone lies a single base off, so this may be a read error. This sample also contains other DNA sequences that code for the same CDR3. The CDR3 sequence: CACDTLEDTKRYTDKLIF. CDR3 DNA sequence: TGCGCCTGTGACACACTCGAAGATACGAAGAGATACACCGATAAACTCATCTTT. V and J are TRDV2 and TRDJ1; possible D gene TRDD3, 6 bases. The CDR3 runs 18 residues. Germline values: CDR1 GEAIGNYY, CDR2 EKD.

The chain combines TRDV2 with TRDJ1; 11 bases are shared with TRDD3. The germline V gene encodes CDR1 GEAIGNYY and CDR2 EKD. The trim removed 3 bases at V and 0 bases at J, leaving 8 bases unmatched. This CDR3 contains 17 residues. The CDR3 protein is CACDHVLGDSYTDKLIF. The CDR3 DNA reads TGTGCCTGTGACCACGTACTGGGGGATAGTTACACCGATAAACTCATCTTT.

A note on this clone: The same CDR3 is also encoded by other DNA sequences in this sample. The chain has TRDV2 and TRDJ3, with 8 bases aligning to TRDD3. V gave up 0 bases and J gave up 2 bases; unmatched junction bases: 17. The CDR3 totals 22 residues. CDR1 GEAIGNYY and CDR2 EKD come from the germline V gene. The CDR3 loop is CACDTVRGSGGLSTWDTRQMFF. The CDR3 DNA reads as TGTGCCTGTGACACCGTAAGGGGCTCTGGGGGACTCTCAACCTGGGACACCCGACAGATGTTTTTC.